This T cell receptor (beta chain) was sequenced in a study of T cell responses to AZD1222 COVID-19 vaccine. The CDR3 contains 17 residues. Per the germline V gene, CDR1 is WSHSY and CDR2 is SAAADI. Unmatched junction bases numbered 9, after V lost 0 bases and J lost 8 bases. Generated by immunoSEQ multiplex PCR, the TCRdb table keeps only in-frame clones and is missing some. Of approximately 84,000 clones in the sample, roughly nine tenths were seen once. The source is an adult in good health. Material: peripheral blood, obtained on day 0 of AZD1222 vaccination. The rearrangement joins TRBV10-2 to TRBJ1-6; TRBD1 matches at 8 bases. The chain's CDR3 is CASSESLRTGPDSPLHF. The CDR3 bases are TGCGCCAGCAGTGAGTCTCTCCGGACAGGGCCGGATTCACCCCTCCACTTT.